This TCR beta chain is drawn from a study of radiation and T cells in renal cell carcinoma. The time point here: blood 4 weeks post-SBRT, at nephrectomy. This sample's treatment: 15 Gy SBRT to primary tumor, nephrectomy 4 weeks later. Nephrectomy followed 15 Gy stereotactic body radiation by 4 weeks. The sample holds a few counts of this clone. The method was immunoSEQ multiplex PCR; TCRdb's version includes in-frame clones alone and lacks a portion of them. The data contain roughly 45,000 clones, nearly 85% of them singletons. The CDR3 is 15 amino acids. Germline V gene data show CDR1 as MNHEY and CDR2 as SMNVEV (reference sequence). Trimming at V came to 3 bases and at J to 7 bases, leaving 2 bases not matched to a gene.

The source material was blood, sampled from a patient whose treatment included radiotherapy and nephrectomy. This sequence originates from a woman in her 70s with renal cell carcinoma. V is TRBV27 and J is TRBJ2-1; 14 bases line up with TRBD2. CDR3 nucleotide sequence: TGTGCCAGCAGTTTGACTAGCGGGAGGGCAAATGAGCAGTTCTTC. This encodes CASSLTSGRANEQFF.